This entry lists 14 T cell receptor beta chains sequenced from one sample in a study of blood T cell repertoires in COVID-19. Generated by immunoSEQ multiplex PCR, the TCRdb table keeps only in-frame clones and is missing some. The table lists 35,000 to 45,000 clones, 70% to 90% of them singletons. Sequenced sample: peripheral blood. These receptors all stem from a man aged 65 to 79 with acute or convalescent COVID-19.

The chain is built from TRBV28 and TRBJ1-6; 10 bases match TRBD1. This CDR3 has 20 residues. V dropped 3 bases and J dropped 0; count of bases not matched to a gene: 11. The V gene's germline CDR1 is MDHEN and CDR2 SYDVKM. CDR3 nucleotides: TGTGCCAGCAGTTTGACAGGGGGCGCGGATGCCAGCTCCTATAATTCACCCCTCCACTTT. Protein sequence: CASSLTGGADASSYNSPLHF.

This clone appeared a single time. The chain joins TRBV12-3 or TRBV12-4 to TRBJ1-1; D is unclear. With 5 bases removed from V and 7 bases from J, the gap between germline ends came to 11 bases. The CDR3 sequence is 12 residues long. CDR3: CASSRELFEAFF. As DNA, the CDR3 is TGTGCCAGCAGTCGCGAGCTTTTTGAAGCTTTCTTT.

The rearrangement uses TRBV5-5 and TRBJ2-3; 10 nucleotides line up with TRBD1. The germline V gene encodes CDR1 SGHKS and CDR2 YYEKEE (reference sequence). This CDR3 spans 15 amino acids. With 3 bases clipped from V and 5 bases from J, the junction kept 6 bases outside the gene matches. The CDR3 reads CASSSTGQGIDTQYF. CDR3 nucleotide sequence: TGTGCCAGCAGCTCTACGGGACAGGGGATAGATACGCAGTATTTT.

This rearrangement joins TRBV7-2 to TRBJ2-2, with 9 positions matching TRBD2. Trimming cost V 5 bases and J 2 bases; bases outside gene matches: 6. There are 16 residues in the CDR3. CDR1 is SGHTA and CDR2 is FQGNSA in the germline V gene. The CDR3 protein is CASSLLSGRNTGELFF. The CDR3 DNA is TGTGCCAGCAGCCTCCTTAGCGGGAGAAACACCGGGGAGCTGTTTTTT.

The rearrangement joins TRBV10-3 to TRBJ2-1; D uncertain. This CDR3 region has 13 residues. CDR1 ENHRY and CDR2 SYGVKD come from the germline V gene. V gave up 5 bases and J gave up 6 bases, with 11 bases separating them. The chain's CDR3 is CAISNGSINEQFF. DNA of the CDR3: TGTGCCATCAGTAACGGGTCCATCAATGAGCAGTTCTTC.

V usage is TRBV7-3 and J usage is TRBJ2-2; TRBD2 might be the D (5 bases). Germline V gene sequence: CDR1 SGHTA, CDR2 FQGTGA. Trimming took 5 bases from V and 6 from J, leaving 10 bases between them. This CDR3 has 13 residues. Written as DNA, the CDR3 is TGTGCCAGCAGCCAGAGAGGGCCCGGGGAGCTGTTTTTT. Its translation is CASSQRGPGELFF. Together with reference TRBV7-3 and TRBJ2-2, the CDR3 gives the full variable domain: GAGVSQTPSNKVTEKGKYVELRCDPISGHTALYWYRQSLGQGPEFLIYFQGTGAADDSGLPNDRFFAVRPEGSVSTLKIQRTERGDSAVYLCASSQRGPGELFFGEGSRLTVL.

Here the CDR3 reads CASSPFSGNIADEKLFF. DNA for the CDR3: TGTGCCAGCTCACCCTTTTCAGGGAATATTGCAGACGAAAAACTGTTTTTT. This chain links TRBV18 with TRBJ1-4; a weak D match, TRBD1 (5 bases). The CDR3 contains 17 residues. V was pared by 3 bases and J by 8 bases, with 22 bases between. The V gene's germline CDR1 is KGHSH and CDR2 LQKENI.

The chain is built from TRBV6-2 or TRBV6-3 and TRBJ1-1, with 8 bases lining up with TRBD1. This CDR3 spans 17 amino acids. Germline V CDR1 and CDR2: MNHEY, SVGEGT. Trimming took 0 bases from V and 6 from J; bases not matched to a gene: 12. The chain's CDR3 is CASSYSRTGGIGAEAFF. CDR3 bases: TGTGCCAGCAGTTACTCCCGCACAGGGGGGATTGGCGCTGAAGCTTTCTTT.

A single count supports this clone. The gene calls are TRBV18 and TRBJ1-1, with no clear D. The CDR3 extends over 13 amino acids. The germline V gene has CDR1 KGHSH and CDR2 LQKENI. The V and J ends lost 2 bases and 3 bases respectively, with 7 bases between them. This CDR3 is CASSPREDTEAFF. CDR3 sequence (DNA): TGTGCCAGCTCACCAAGGGAGGACACTGAAGCTTTCTTT.

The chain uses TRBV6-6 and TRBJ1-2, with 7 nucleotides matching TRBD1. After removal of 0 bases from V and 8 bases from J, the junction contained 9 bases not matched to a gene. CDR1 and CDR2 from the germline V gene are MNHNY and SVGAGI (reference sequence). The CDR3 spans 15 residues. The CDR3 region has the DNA TGTGCCAGCAGTTACTCTGGGCGCAGGGGGAAAGGCTACACCTTC. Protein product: CASSYSGRRGKGYTF.

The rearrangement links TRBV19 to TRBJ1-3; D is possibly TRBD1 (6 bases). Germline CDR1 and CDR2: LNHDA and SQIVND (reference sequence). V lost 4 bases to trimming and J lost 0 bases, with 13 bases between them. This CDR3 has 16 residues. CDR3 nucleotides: TGTGCCAGTAGTACCGGGAGGGGGTCCTCTGGAAACACCATATATTTT. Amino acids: CASSTGRGSSGNTIYF.

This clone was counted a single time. DNA of the CDR3: TGTGCCAGCAGCCAGTATATCACAGGGGAGACCCAGTACTTC. Its protein product is CASSQYITGETQYF. V usage is TRBV3-1 (or the pseudogene TRBV3-2) and J usage is TRBJ2-5, with D tentatively TRBD1 (6 bases). This CDR3 spans 14 amino acids. The V gene's germline CDR1 is LGHDT and CDR2 YNNKEL (reference sequence). V lost 3 bases, J lost 5 bases, and 13 bases lay in between.

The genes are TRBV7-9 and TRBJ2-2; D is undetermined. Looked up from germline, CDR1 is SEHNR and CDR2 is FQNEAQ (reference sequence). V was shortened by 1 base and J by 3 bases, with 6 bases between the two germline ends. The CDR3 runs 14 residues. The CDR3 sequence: CASSLGEHTGELFF. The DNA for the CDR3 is TGTGCCAGCAGCTTAGGAGAACACACCGGGGAGCTGTTTTTT.

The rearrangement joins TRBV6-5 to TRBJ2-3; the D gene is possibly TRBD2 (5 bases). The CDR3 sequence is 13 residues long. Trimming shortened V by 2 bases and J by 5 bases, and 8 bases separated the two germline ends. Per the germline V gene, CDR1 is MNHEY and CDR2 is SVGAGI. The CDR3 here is CASSYREGDTQYF. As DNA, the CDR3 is TGTGCCAGCAGTTACCGAGAGGGAGATACGCAGTATTTT.